This T cell receptor beta chain emerged from a study of shared T cell receptors in the human thymus. V dropped 10 bases and J dropped 5 bases, with 23 bases sitting between them. This CDR3 region has 15 residues. Germline V gene lookup returns CDR1 ENHRY and CDR2 SYGVKD. The assay was immunoSEQ multiplex PCR, and TCRdb's table has in-frame clones only and misses some. The profile covers 630,000 or so clones, with 80% to 90% appearing a single time and about 0.0094% taken by the ten largest. These data are also associated with another study on human thymus T cells.

V and J are TRBV10-3 and TRBJ1-2; D not resolved. The clonotype comes from a boy less than two years old with a congenital heart defect. Sequences were obtained from thymocytes. The CDR3 DNA is TGTGCCACCCAGTGCCGAGGAGGGCTGCGATATGGCTACACCTTC. It codes for CATQCRGGLRYGYTF.